This T cell receptor beta chain was observed in a study of cytotoxic CD8 clonotypes in ibrutinib-treated CLL (dated by TCRdb to the early 2020s). Some background on the complete study: The cohort had about ten relapsed/refractory and 15 treatment-naive patients; approximately 17 were IGHV unmutated. Partial responses were observed in 24 patients and complete responses in 2; after a median follow-up of 68 months, remission was maintained in roughly 14 patients and progression was observed in around twelve. Response samples were obtained after a median of 12 months of treatment, with a range of roughly 6 to 40 months. On average, each sample yielded around 250,000 productive templates and tens of thousands of productive rearrangements. Of the 90 or so participants in the trial, approximately 26 had longitudinal samples available. Cryopreserved peripheral blood mononuclear cells were collected before treatment, at response, and at either disease progression or sustained remission. Every remission and progressive disease sample was obtained while ibrutinib was still being received by the patients. What the study reported, not specific to this receptor: Public clonotypes were rare and either shrank or stayed stable during treatment, and the rise in clonality at ibrutinib response reflected expansion of private clonotypes. Baseline clonality exceeded that of age-matched healthy donors and correlated strongly with circulating CD8+ T-cell counts. Sampling times were not matched between patients in sustained remission and patients whose disease was progressing, and lymph node repertoires were not examined. Clonality rose at ibrutinib response, remained stable during sustained remission, and dropped back toward baseline at progression.

The time point label for this specimen denotes: approximately 25 months on ibrutinib. For TCR beta library preparation, roughly 2 micrograms of genomic DNA were extracted from the cryopreserved PBMCs. High-throughput TCR beta sequencing was performed on longitudinal blood samples from CLL patients receiving ibrutinib monotherapy. The patients took part in an open-label, single-center phase 2 trial of ibrutinib monotherapy. This clone has just one count. Its antigen is unknown. Base qualities are missing; no much larger clone stands one base away. A MiSeq instrument was used for deep resolution sequencing, which targeted depths ranging from 1 in 1 million up to 1 in 200,000 T cells, with coverage averaging 10x for each clonotype. The immunoSEQ hsTCRB Kit was used to generate TCR beta libraries. Concerning the study's data processing: The data were analyzed with ImmunoSEQ Analyzer and ImmunoSEQ Data Assistant, and V, D and J gene assignments followed IMGT definitions. Clonality, which ranges from 0 to 1, was calculated as one minus the normalized Shannon entropy of productive rearrangement frequencies. Only overrepresented clonotypes making up at least 0.05% of the repertoire of each patient were included in the public clonotype analysis. Repertoires from roughly 13 age-matched healthy donors in immuneACCESS were used as clonality controls. Held by TCRdb, this immuneACCESS table contains in-frame sequences only and omits some clones. Under half of the omission traces to an unresolved V gene where checked; the cause of the rest is unknown. Clone size and V and J calls were adopted from that table, with D and trimming inferred from the DNA. The sample contains about 29,000 clones, 55% to 75% of them found a single time. Approximately 58% of the sample is held by the ten biggest clonotypes.

In the germline V gene, CDR1 corresponds to MNHNS and CDR2 to SASEGT. V is reduced by 0 bases and J by 0 bases, leaving a spacing of 8 bases between them. The CDR3, cysteine through phenylalanine, is 16 amino acids long. The read is trimmed to its CDR3 DNA, 48 bases read in frame from base 1. The sequence is built from TRBV6-1 and TRBJ2-2; tentative D gene TRBD1, with 6 bases matching. The sample was PBMCs, taken after 24 months of ibrutinib treatment. The sequence was collected from a human donor with chronic lymphocytic leukemia. The CDR3 here reads CASSEARTANTGELFF. The DNA sequence is as follows: TGTGCCAGCAGTGAAGCGAGGACAGCGAACACCGGGGAGCTGTTTTTT.